This entry lists 12 T cell receptor beta chains sequenced from one sample in a study of CD8+CD57+ T cells in acquired aplastic anemia. TCR beta VDJ and CDR3 profiling used genomic DNA as template. One entry per CDR3 protein results from TCRdb running MiXCR on the reads. The data show 200,000 to 250,000 distinct CDR3 sequences, about 37% seen once. Sequenced sample: sorted CD4+, CD8+, or CD8+CD57+ T cells (not recorded which) from PBMCs. These receptors were obtained from a human donor in good health, serving as a control.

CDR3 amino acids: CAIRGTGVRGEQYF. Here the CDR3 DNA reads TGTGCCATCAGGGGGACAGGGGTGAGGGGCGAGCAGTACTTC. V and J are TRBV10-3 and TRBJ2-7; 10 nucleotides align to TRBD1. The CDR3 has 14 amino acids. Losses at the gene ends were 6 bases for V and 6 bases for J; bases not matched to a gene: 8. Germline assignment: CDR1 ENHRY and CDR2 SYGVKD.

The table lists this clonotype with many counts. CDR3 amino acids: CSAIRQGSAEAFF. In DNA, the CDR3 is TGCAGTGCCATTCGACAGGGGAGTGCTGAAGCTTTCTTT. The chain is built from TRBV20-1 and TRBJ1-1; 8 nucleotides line up with TRBD1. The CDR3 contains 13 residues. V dropped 6 bases and J dropped 6; count of bases not matched to a gene: 9. Germline lookup yields CDR1 DFQATT and CDR2 SNEGSKA (reference sequence).

This clonotype has a count of ten or more. V usage is TRBV20-1 and J usage is TRBJ1-5; 7 bases are shared with TRBD1. With 3 bases clipped from V and 8 bases from J, the junction kept 4 bases outside the gene matches. Per the germline V gene, CDR1 is DFQATT and CDR2 is SNEGSKA (reference sequence). This CDR3 has 12 residues. As DNA, the CDR3 is TGCAGTGCTAGTTGGCAGGGGGAGCCCCAGCATTTT. Protein sequence: CSASWQGEPQHF.

In this sample, this clonotype turned up many times. V gene TRBV5-1 combines with J gene TRBJ1-1; TRBD1 agrees at 7 bases. This CDR3 is built from 16 residues. Germline assignment: CDR1 SGHRS and CDR2 YFSETQ. The V and J ends lost 4 bases and 6 bases, in that order; junction bases with no gene match: 15. The CDR3 sequence is CASSPTPTGKFSEAFF. CDR3 coding DNA: TGCGCCAGCAGCCCGACCCCGACAGGGAAGTTCTCTGAAGCTTTCTTT.

This chain uses TRBV29-1 with TRBJ1-2; 7 bases line up with TRBD1. The junction had 9 bases not matched to a gene; V was cut back by 8 bases and J by 6 bases. Germline assignment: CDR1 SQVTM and CDR2 ANQGSEA. The CDR3 runs 12 residues. CDR3 loop: CSRKQGSDGYTF. CDR3 DNA sequence: TGCAGCAGGAAACAGGGGAGTGATGGCTACACCTTC.

This clonotype appeared many times. A read error may account for a junction end that differs from germline. The chain is built from TRBV20-1 and TRBJ1-2; a possible D gene is TRBD1 (6 bases). There are 12 residues in the CDR3. CDR1 and CDR2 from the germline V gene are DFQATT and SNEGSKA (reference sequence). The CDR3 protein is CSASSNREGAIF. The DNA of the CDR3 is TGCAGTGCTAGCTCAAACAGGGAAGGTGCGATCTTC.

The chain has TRBV7-8 and TRBJ2-5, with a tentative D call TRBD2 (6 bases). This CDR3 has 13 residues. From germline, CDR1 is SGHVS and CDR2 FQNEAQ. The V end lost 5 bases, the J end lost 4 bases, and 11 bases lay between the germline ends. CDR3 coding DNA: TGTGCCAGCAGCCCACCTAGCGCAGAGACCCAGTACTTC. Protein: CASSPPSAETQYF.

The chain links TRBV29-1 to TRBJ2-7; 9 positions agree with TRBD1. V was clipped by 5 bases and J by 3 bases; unmatched bases: 8. The germline V gene encodes CDR1 SQVTM and CDR2 ANQGSEA. The CDR3 consists of 14 residues. DNA of the CDR3: TGCAGCGTTCTTGGGGGGGACAGGGACTACGAGCAGTACTTC. Amino acids: CSVLGGDRDYEQYF.

This clonotype is a singleton in its sample. The chain joins TRBV2 to TRBJ1-2; no definite D call. The germline V gene has CDR1 SNHLY and CDR2 FYNNEI. The CDR3 has 13 residues. V lost 1 base and J lost 8, with 11 bases in between. CDR3 loop: CASSEGPIYGYTF. The CDR3 DNA sequence: TGTGCCAGCAGTGAAGGGCCTATCTACGGCTACACCTTC.

This clonotype was seen at least ten times. The V and J genes are TRBV7-6 and TRBJ2-7, with 8 bases identical to TRBD2. Per the germline V gene, CDR1 is SGHVS and CDR2 is FNYEAQ. This CDR3 spans 15 amino acids. After removal of 5 bases from V and 3 bases from J, the junction contained 9 bases not matched to a gene. The CDR3 loop reads CASSREGELVYEQYF. CDR3 nucleotides: TGTGCCAGCAGCCGGGAGGGGGAATTGGTCTACGAGCAGTACTTC. Full variable domain (remainder filled in from reference TRBV7-6 and TRBJ2-7): GAGVSQSPRYKVTKRGQDVALRCDPISGHVSLYWYRQALGQGPEFLTYFNYEAQQDKSGLPNDRFSAERPEGSISTLTIQRTEQRDSAMYRCASSREGELVYEQYFGPGTRLTVT.

This clonotype was recorded at least ten times. CDR3 in amino acids: CSVEVPDRSNTGELFF. For the CDR3, the DNA is TGCAGCGTTGAGGTCCCCGACAGGTCGAACACCGGGGAGCTGTTTTTT. This rearrangement joins TRBV29-1 to TRBJ2-2; possibly TRBD1 for D (6 bases). Trimming took off 3 bases at V and 0 bases at J, with 14 bases between the two ends. CDR1 is SQVTM and CDR2 is ANQGSEA in the germline V gene. This CDR3 has 16 residues.

The rearrangement uses TRBV29-1 and TRBJ1-1; TRBD1 might be the D (5 bases). With 6 bases removed from V and 0 bases from J, the gap between germline ends came to 11 bases. The CDR3 has 13 residues. Germline values: CDR1 SQVTM, CDR2 ANQGSEA. This chain's CDR3 is CSVRAGLNTEAFF. The CDR3 nucleotides read TGCAGCGTCAGGGCGGGATTGAACACTGAAGCTTTCTTT.